The 22 T cell receptor beta chains presented below share a single source sample, sequenced in a study of CD8+ T cells in alopecia areata. After isolation, RNA underwent reverse transcription to generate cDNA as the sequencing template. The assay was immunoSEQ multiplex PCR, and TCRdb's table has in-frame clones only and misses some. The table records fewer than 40,000 clones, 45% to 65% of them present only once. Once sorted, CD4+ cells from several patients yielded CD25+CD127- cells. Sequencing was carried out using CD4+ Tregs sorted from blood. Every receptor here comes from a human donor with alopecia areata.

The gene calls are TRBV6-5 and TRBJ1-2; 7 bases fit TRBD1. Germline-derived CDR1 and CDR2 are MNHEY and SVGAGI. The ends lost 5 bases at V and 4 bases at J; junction bases unmatched: 4. The CDR3 contains 13 residues. CDR3 DNA: TGTGCCAGCAGTCCATGGGACAGCTATGGCTACACCTTC. Amino acid sequence: CASSPWDSYGYTF.

CDR3 sequence (DNA): TGTGCCAGCAGCCAATCCCCTACTATTGGGGGTCCCCCTCAAGAGACCCAGTACTTC. Protein: CASSQSPTIGGPPQETQYF. This rearrangement joins TRBV14 to TRBJ2-5; D may match TRBD1 or TRBD2 (5 bases each). The V end lost 2 bases, the J end lost 2 bases, and 24 bases lay between the germline ends. The CDR3 is made up of 19 amino acids. The germline V gene has CDR1 SGHDN and CDR2 FVKESK.

The genes are TRBV28 and TRBJ2-2; TRBD2 is a possible D gene (6 bases). CDR1 and CDR2 from the germline V gene are MDHEN and SYDVKM. V was shortened by 6 bases and J by 0 bases, with 17 bases between the two germline ends. This CDR3 is 17 amino acids long. In nucleotides, the CDR3 is TGTGCCAGCAGACCCGGGACTGAATTCGCGAACACCGGGGAGCTGTTTTTT. It codes for CASRPGTEFANTGELFF.

This CDR3 is CASRLTATGELFF. The CDR3 nucleotides are TGCGCCAGCAGACTAACAGCCACCGGGGAGCTGTTTTTT. The J gene is TRBJ2-2, the V gene TRBV5-1; D gene uncertain. V lost 5 bases, J lost 4 bases, and 9 bases lay in between. The germline gives CDR1 SGHRS, CDR2 YFSETQ. The CDR3 has 13 amino acids.

The chain employs TRBV29-1 and TRBJ2-7; 7 bases are shared with TRBD1. This CDR3 spans 12 amino acids. J lost 5 bases, V lost 4 bases, and 5 bases had no gene match. The V gene's germline CDR1 is SQVTM and CDR2 ANQGSEA. CDR3 nucleotide sequence: TGCAGCGTTGTCGGAGACAGGGACGAGCAGTACTTC. Protein product: CSVVGDRDEQYF.

The chain carries TRBV7-9 and TRBJ2-7, with a weak D call TRBD1 (5 bases). The CDR3 is 15 residues long. Trimming pared 1 base from V and 5 bases from J, leaving 15 bases between. Per germline, CDR1 SEHNR and CDR2 FQNEAQ (reference sequence). The CDR3 DNA sequence: TGTGCCAGCAGCTTAGAGGCACAGGTCGGGCACGAGCAGTACTTC. Encoded protein: CASSLEAQVGHEQYF.

The chain links TRBV5-1 to TRBJ2-5, with D unresolved. Germline V CDR1 and CDR2: SGHRS, YFSETQ. The CDR3 consists of 16 residues. V was pared by 3 bases and J by 2 bases, with 17 bases between. The CDR3 sequence: CASSSEPRPQQETQYF. As DNA, the CDR3 is TGCGCCAGCAGCTCGGAACCCCGTCCGCAGCAAGAGACCCAGTACTTC. Looking up the rest from reference TRBV5-1 and TRBJ2-5 gives the full variable domain: KAGVTQTPRYLIKTRGQQVTLSCSPISGHRSVSWYQQTPGQGLQFLFEYFSETQRNKGNFPGRFSGRQFSNSRSEMNVSTLELGDSALYLCASSSEPRPQQETQYFGPGTRLLVL.

The chain combines TRBV18 with TRBJ2-3; perhaps TRBD2 as D (6 bases). V dropped 3 bases and J dropped 5 bases, with 18 bases sitting between them. The CDR3 spans 16 residues. The germline gives CDR1 KGHSH, CDR2 LQKENI. The chain's CDR3 is CASSPPGGPSGDTQYF. CDR3 sequence (DNA): TGTGCCAGCTCACCCCCCGGAGGGCCCTCGGGAGATACGCAGTATTTT.

The chain has TRBV5-6 and TRBJ2-7; 8 bases align to TRBD2. The CDR3 sequence is 15 residues long. Germline V gene data show CDR1 as SGHDT and CDR2 as YYEEEE. J lost 3 bases, V lost 4 bases, and 9 bases had no gene match. In nucleotides, the CDR3 is TGTGCCAGCAGCCCCCGACTAGCGAGACACTACGAGCAGTACTTC. Protein: CASSPRLARHYEQYF.

This chain uses TRBV29-1 with TRBJ1-2; 7 nucleotides match TRBD1. The V gene's germline CDR1 is SQVTM and CDR2 ANQGSEA. The V and J ends lost 4 bases and 2 bases, in that order; junction bases with no gene match: 7. The CDR3 consists of 14 residues. CDR3 bases: TGCAGCGTTGGAGGGGGACAGACCAACTATGGCTACACCTTC. The encoded protein is CSVGGGQTNYGYTF.

This clone was seen only a few times. The rearrangement joins TRBV4-3 to TRBJ2-6; D is unclear. With 3 bases removed from V and 1 base from J, the gap between germline ends came to 7 bases. This CDR3 region has 15 residues. CDR1 is LGHNA and CDR2 is YSLEER in the germline V gene. The CDR3 sequence: CASSHGNSGANVLTF. DNA for the CDR3: TGCGCCAGCAGCCATGGTAATTCTGGGGCCAACGTCCTGACTTTC.

This clone was detected only a few times. The chain links TRBV4-3 to TRBJ2-7, with 7 positions matching TRBD2. The CDR3 is made up of 16 amino acids. The germline V gene encodes CDR1 LGHNA and CDR2 YSLEER. The junction had 5 bases not matched to a gene; V was cut back by 0 bases and J by 0 bases. The CDR3 DNA sequence: TGCGCCAGCAGCCAAGAGGTACGGGACTACTCCTACGAGCAGTACTTC. Amino acid sequence: CASSQEVRDYSYEQYF.

This clone was seen more than once but under ten times. The CDR3 loop is CASSRGQRSYEQYF. DNA of the CDR3: TGTGCCAGCAGCCGCGGACAGCGCTCCTACGAGCAGTACTTC. This chain joins TRBV5-4 and TRBJ2-7; D possibly corresponds to TRBD1 (6 bases). V gave up 4 bases and J gave up 0 bases, with 11 bases separating them. In germline, CDR1 is SGHNT, CDR2 YYREEE (reference sequence). The CDR3 consists of 14 residues.

This chain links TRBV19 with TRBJ1-5, with D possibly being TRBD1 (5 bases). V was clipped by 6 bases and J by 0 bases, with 12 bases between them. The CDR3 contains 15 residues. The V gene's germline CDR1 is LNHDA and CDR2 SQIVND (reference sequence). CDR3 nucleotides: TGTGCCAGTAGGGTCGGTGGGGGTAGCAATCAGCCCCAGCATTTT. It is translated as CASRVGGGSNQPQHF.

The V gene is TRBV10-3, the J gene TRBJ1-2; D might be TRBD1 (5 bases). The germline V gene has CDR1 ENHRY and CDR2 SYGVKD. Between the trimmed V and J ends, which lost 6 bases and 7 bases, there was a span of 18 bases. The CDR3 loop spans 14 amino acids. The CDR3 region is CAISSFWGLGGYTF. The CDR3 DNA follows: TGTGCCATCAGCTCCTTTTGGGGGTTAGGTGGCTACACCTTC.

The rearrangement joins TRBV7-3 to TRBJ2-5, with D perhaps being TRBD1 or TRBD2 (5 bases each). This CDR3 comprises 14 residues. Trimming left V 6 bases short and J 5 bases short, with 16 bases between. Germline lookup yields CDR1 SGHTA and CDR2 FQGTGA. CDR3 sequence (DNA): TGTGCCAGCAGTCCGGGTAGGGGCGGGGAGACCCAGTACTTC. Amino acids: CASSPGRGGETQYF. The whole variable domain, remainder taken from reference TRBV7-3 and TRBJ2-5, is GAGVSQTPSNKVTEKGKYVELRCDPISGHTALYWYRQSLGQGPEFLIYFQGTGAADDSGLPNDRFFAVRPEGSVSTLKIQRTERGDSAVYLCASSPGRGGETQYFGPGTRLLVL.

The rearrangement links TRBV29-1 to TRBJ1-1; D is possibly TRBD1 (5 bases). The CDR3 consists of 13 residues. Germline assignment: CDR1 SQVTM and CDR2 ANQGSEA. V was cut by 0 bases and J by 3 bases, with 8 bases left in between. The CDR3 sequence is CSVEEGVYTEAFF. The CDR3, as DNA: TGCAGCGTTGAAGAGGGGGTGTACACTGAAGCTTTCTTT.

CDR3 region: CASSPDRVGETQYF. Written as DNA, the CDR3 is TGTGCCAGCTCACCGGACAGGGTCGGAGAGACCCAGTACTTC. The genes are TRBV18 and TRBJ2-5, with TRBD1 matching 8 bases. The length of the CDR3 is 14 residues. Germline V CDR1 and CDR2: KGHSH, LQKENI. With V trimmed by 3 bases and J by 4 bases, 4 bases remained unmatched.

The CDR3 protein is CATSRDPGKADTQYF. DNA for the CDR3: TGTGCCACCAGCAGAGATCCCGGGAAGGCAGATACGCAGTATTTT. The chain uses TRBV15 and TRBJ2-3; D is possibly TRBD2 (5 bases). Germline CDR1 is LNHNV and CDR2 is YYDKDF (reference sequence). The CDR3 is 15 residues long. V lost 0 bases, J lost 4 bases, and 11 bases lay in between.

This sequence joins TRBV5-1 and TRBJ2-5; D is unresolved. Germline-derived CDR1 and CDR2 are SGHRS and YFSETQ. Trimming removed 3 bases at V and 6 bases at J, with 18 bases between. The CDR3 is 15 residues long. Here the CDR3 reads CASSSRVIGQQTQYF. The CDR3 nucleotides are TGCGCCAGCAGCTCACGGGTCATCGGGCAGCAGACCCAGTACTTC.

This clone occurred a few times. This sequence joins TRBV7-9 and TRBJ1-1; 9 bases fit TRBD1. The V and J ends lost 4 bases and 5 bases, in that order; junction bases with no gene match: 20. The CDR3 totals 19 residues. CDR1 and CDR2 (germline): SEHNR, FQNEAQ (reference sequence). The CDR3 nucleotides are TGTGCCAGCAGCTCAACCTATCTATTCTCGGGACAGGGAGGGACTGAAGCTTTCTTT. Protein product: CASSSTYLFSGQGGTEAFF.

This clone was counted between two and nine times. The chain recombines TRBV5-1 with TRBJ2-5; D unresolved. This CDR3 is 14 amino acids long. CDR1 and CDR2 from the germline V gene are SGHRS and YFSETQ. Deletions cut 0 bases from V and 2 bases from J, with 8 bases between. In nucleotides, the CDR3 is TGCGCCAGCAGCTTGGGTCAGATTCAAGAGACCCAGTACTTC. As protein: CASSLGQIQETQYF.